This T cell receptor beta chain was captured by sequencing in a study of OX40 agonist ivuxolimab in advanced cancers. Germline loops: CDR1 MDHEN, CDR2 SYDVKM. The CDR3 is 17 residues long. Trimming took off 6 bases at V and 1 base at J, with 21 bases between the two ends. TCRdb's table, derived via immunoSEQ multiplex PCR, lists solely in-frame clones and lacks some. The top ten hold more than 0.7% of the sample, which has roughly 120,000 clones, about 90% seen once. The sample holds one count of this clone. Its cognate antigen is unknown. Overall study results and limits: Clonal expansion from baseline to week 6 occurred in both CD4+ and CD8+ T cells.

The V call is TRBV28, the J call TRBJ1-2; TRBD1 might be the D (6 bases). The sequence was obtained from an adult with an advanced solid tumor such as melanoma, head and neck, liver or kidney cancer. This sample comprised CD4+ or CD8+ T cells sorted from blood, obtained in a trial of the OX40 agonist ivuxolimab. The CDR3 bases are TGTGCCAGCAGCTCCGGGACAACTAACTACCTTAACTATGGCTACACCTTC. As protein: CASSSGTTNYLNYGYTF.